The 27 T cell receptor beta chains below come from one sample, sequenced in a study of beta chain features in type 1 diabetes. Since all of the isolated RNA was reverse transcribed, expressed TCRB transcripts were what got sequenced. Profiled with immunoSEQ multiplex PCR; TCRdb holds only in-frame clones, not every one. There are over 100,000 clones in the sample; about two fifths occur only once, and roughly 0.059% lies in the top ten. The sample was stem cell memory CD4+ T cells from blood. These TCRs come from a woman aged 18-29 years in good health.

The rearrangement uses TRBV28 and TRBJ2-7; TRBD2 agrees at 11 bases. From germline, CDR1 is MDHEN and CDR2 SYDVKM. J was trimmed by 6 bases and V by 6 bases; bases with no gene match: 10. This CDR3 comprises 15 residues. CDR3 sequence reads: CASSPLAGGPFEQYF. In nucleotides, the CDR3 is TGTGCCAGCAGCCCCTTAGCGGGAGGGCCCTTCGAGCAGTACTTC.

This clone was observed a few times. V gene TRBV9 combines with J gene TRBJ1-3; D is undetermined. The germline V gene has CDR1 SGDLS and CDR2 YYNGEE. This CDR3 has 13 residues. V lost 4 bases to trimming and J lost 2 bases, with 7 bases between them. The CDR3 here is CASSRAPGNTIYF. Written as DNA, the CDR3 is TGTGCCAGCAGCCGCGCTCCTGGAAACACCATATATTTT.

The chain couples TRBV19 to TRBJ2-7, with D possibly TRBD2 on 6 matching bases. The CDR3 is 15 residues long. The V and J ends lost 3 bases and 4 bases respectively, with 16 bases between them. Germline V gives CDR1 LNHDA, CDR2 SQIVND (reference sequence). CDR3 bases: TGTGCCAGTAGTATCGTGGCGGGAAACCCTTACGAGCAGTACTTC. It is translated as CASSIVAGNPYEQYF.

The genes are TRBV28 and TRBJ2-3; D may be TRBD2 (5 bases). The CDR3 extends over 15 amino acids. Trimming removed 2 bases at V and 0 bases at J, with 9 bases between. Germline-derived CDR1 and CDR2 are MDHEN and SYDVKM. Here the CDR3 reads CASSLIGSSTDTQYF. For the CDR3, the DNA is TGTGCCAGCAGTTTAATTGGGAGTAGCACAGATACGCAGTATTTT.

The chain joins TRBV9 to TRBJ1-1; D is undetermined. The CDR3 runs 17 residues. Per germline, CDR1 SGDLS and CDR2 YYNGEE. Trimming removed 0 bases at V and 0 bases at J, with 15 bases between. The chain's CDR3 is CASSVDLRAGMNTEAFF. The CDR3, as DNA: TGTGCCAGCAGCGTAGATTTGCGTGCGGGCATGAACACTGAAGCTTTCTTT.

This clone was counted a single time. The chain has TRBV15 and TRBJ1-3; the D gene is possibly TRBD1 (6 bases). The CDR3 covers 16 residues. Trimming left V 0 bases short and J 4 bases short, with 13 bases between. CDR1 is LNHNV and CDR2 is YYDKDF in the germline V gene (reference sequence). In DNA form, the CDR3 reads TGTGCCACCAGCAGAGAACCAGGGGCAAGAGGAAACACCATATATTTT. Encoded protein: CATSREPGARGNTIYF. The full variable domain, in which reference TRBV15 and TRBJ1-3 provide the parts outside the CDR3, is DAMVIQNPRYQVTQFGKPVTLSCSQTLNHNVMYWYQQKSSQAPKLLFHYYDKDFNNEADTPDNFQSRRPNTSFCFLDIRSPGLGDTAMYLCATSREPGARGNTIYFGEGSWLTVV.

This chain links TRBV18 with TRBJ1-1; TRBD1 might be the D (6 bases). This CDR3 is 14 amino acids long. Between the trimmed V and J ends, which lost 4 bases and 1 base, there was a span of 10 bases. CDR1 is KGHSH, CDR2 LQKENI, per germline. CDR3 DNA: TGTGCCAGCTCACTCGGACAGACGAACACTGAAGCTTTCTTT. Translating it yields CASSLGQTNTEAFF.

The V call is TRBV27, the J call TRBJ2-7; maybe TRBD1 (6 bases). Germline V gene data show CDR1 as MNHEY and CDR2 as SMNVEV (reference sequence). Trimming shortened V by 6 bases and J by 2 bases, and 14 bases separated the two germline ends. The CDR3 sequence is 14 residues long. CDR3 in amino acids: CASRRDRPAYEQYF. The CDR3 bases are TGTGCCAGCAGACGTGACAGGCCTGCCTACGAGCAGTACTTC.

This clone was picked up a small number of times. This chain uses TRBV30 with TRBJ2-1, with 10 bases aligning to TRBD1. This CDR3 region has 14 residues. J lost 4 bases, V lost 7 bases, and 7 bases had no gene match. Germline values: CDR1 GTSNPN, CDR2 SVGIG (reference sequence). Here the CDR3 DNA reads TGTGCCTACGCGCCGGGACAGGGGTACAATGAGCAGTTCTTC. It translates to CAYAPGQGYNEQFF.

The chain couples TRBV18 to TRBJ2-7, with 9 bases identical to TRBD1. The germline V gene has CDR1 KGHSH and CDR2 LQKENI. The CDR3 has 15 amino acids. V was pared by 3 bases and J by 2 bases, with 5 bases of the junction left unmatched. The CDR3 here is CASSPRQGGAYEQYF. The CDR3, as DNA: TGTGCCAGCTCACCGCGACAGGGGGGAGCCTACGAGCAGTACTTC.

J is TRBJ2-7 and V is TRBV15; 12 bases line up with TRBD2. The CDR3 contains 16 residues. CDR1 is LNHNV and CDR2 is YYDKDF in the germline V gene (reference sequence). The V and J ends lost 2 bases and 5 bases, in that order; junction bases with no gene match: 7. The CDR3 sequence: CATSRWGLAGAHEQYF. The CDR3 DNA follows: TGTGCCACCAGCAGATGGGGACTAGCGGGTGCCCACGAGCAGTACTTC.

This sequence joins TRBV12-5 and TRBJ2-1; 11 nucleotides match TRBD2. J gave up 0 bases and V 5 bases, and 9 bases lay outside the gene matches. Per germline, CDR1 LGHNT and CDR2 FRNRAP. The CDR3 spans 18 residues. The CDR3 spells CASGAGLAEASSYNEQFF. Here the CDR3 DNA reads TGTGCTAGTGGTGCGGGACTAGCGGAAGCGAGCTCCTACAATGAGCAGTTCTTC. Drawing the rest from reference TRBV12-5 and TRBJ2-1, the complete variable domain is DARVTQTPRHKVTEMGQEVTMRCQPILGHNTVFWYRQTMMQGLELLAYFRNRAPLDDSGMPKDRFSAEMPDATLATLKIQPSEPRDSAVYFCASGAGLAEASSYNEQFFGPGTRLTVL.

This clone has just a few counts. DNA for the CDR3: TGTGCCAGCAGCTTAGGAGCGGGAGTGAACTACGAGCAGTACTTC. The encoded protein is CASSLGAGVNYEQYF. The rearrangement joins TRBV7-8 to TRBJ2-7; 8 bases fit TRBD2. CDR1 is SGHVS, CDR2 FQNEAQ, per germline. CDR3 length: 15 amino acids. V lost 1 base and J lost 3; bases outside the gene matches: 5.

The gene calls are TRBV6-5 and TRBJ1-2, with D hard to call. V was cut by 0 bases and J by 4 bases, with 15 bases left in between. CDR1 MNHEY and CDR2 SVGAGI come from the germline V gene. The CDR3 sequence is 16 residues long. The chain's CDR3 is CASSYSSVGSLYGYTF. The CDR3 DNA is TGTGCCAGCAGTTACTCGTCGGTGGGCAGCCTCTATGGCTACACCTTC.

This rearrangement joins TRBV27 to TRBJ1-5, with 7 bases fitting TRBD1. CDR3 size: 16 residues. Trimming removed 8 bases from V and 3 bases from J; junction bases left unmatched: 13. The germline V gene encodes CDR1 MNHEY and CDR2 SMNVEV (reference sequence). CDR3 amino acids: CASRPYWDRLNQPQHF. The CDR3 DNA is TGTGCCAGCCGTCCATACTGGGACAGACTCAATCAGCCCCAGCATTTT.

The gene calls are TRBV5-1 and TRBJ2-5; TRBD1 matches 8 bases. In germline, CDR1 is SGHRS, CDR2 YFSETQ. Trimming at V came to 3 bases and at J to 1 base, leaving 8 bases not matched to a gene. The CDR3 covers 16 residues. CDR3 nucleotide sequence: TGCGCCAGCAGCTGGTCCTCAGGGACAGGCCAAGAGACCCAGTACTTC. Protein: CASSWSSGTGQETQYF.

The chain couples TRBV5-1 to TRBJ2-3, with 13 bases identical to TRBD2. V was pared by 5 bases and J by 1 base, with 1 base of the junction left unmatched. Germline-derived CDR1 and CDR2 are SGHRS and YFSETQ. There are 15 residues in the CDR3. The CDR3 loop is CASRTSGGGTDTQYF. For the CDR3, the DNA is TGCGCCAGCAGAACTAGCGGGGGGGGCACAGATACGCAGTATTTT.

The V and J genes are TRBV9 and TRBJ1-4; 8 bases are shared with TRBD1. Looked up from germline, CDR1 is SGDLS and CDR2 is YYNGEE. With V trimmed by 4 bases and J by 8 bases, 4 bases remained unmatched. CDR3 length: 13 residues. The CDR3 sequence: CASSMTGEEKLFF. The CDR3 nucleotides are TGTGCCAGCAGCATGACAGGGGAAGAAAAACTGTTTTTT.

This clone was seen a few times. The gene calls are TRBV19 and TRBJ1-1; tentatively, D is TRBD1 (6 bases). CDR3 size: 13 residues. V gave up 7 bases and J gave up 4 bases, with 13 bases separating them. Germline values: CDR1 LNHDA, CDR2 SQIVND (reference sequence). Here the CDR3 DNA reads TGTGCCAGTACCAACAGGGAAGGCACTGAAGCTTTCTTT. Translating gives CASTNREGTEAFF.

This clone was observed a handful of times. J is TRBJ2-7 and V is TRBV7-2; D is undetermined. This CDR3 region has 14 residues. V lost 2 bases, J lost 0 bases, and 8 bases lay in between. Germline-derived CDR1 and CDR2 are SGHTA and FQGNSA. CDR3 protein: CASSLSTFSYEQYF. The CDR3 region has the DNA TGTGCCAGCAGCTTATCGACATTCTCCTACGAGCAGTACTTC.

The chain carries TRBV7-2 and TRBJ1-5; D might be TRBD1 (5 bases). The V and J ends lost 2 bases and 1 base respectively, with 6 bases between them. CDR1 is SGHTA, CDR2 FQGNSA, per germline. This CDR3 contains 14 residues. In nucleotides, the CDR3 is TGTGCCAGCAGCTTAAAGGGGAGCAATCAGCCCCAGCATTTT. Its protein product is CASSLKGSNQPQHF.

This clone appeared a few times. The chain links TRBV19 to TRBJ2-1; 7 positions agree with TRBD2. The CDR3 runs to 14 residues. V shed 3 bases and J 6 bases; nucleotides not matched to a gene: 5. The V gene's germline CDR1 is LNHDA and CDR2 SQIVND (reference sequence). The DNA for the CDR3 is TGTGCCAGTAGTATGCGGGAGTTCTTCAATGAGCAGTTCTTC. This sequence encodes CASSMREFFNEQFF.

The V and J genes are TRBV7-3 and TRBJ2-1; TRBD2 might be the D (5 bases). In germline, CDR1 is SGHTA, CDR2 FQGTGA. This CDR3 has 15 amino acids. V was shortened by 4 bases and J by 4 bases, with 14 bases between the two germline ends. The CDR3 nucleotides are TGTGCCAGCAGCTATGGGCGGGCCATATACAATGAGCAGTTCTTC. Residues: CASSYGRAIYNEQFF.

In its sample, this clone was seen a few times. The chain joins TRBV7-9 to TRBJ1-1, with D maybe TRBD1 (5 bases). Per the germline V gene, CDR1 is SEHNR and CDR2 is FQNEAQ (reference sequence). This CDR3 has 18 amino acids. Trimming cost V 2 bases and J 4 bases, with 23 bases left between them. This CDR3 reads CASSLSVGSGGVGTEAFF. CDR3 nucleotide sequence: TGTGCCAGCAGCTTAAGTGTGGGTTCCGGGGGGGTGGGCACTGAAGCTTTCTTT.

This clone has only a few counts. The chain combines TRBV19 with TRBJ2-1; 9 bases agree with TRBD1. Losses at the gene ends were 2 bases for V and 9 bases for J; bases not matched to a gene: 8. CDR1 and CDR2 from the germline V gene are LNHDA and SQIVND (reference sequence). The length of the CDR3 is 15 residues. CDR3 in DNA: TGTGCCAGTAGTATACCGGGACAGGGTTCGAGTGAGCAGTTCTTC. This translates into CASSIPGQGSSEQFF.

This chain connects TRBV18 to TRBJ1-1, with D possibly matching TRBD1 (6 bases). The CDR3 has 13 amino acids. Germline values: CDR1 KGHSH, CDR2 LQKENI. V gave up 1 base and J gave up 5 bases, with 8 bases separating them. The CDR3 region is CASSPRQGTEAFF. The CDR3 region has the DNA TGTGCCAGCTCACCACGGCAGGGGACTGAAGCTTTCTTT.

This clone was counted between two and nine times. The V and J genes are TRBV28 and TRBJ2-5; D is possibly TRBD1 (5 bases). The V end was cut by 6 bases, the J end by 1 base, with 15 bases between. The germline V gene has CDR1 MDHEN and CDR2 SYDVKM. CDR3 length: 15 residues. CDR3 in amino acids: CASRRQGGPQETQYF. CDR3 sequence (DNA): TGTGCCAGCAGAAGGCAGGGCGGCCCCCAAGAGACCCAGTACTTC. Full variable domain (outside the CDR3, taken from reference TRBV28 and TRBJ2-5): DVKVTQSSRYLVKRTGEKVFLECVQDMDHENMFWYRQDPGLGLRLIYFSYDVKMKEKGDIPEGYSVSREKKERFSLILESASTNQTSMYLCASRRQGGPQETQYFGPGTRLLVL.